This TCR beta chain was retrieved from a study of vaccination and CD4 T cells after COVID-19. Background on the study: Each enrolled participant received a two-dose regimen of either BNT162b2 or mRNA-1273 vaccine. Overlapping peptides covering the spike proteins of SARS-CoV-2, HCoV-NL63, HCoV-OC43 and HCoV-229E were added to stimulate cells. Median time from COVID diagnosis to post-COVID sampling was roughly 13 weeks (35 to 161).

Cultured CD4+ T-cell DNA underwent Oncomine TCR Beta short-read sequencing. TCRdb re-called the PCR reads with MiXCR, one entry per CDR3 protein. The data show around 3,500 distinct CDR3 sequences, about a third seen once. Worth noting for this clonotype: The antigen is unknown.

The treatment here: roughly ten-day PBMC culture with coronavirus spike peptide pools or control peptides (ViraFEST assay). Findings and caveats of the study: Spike mono-reactivity was shown by 304 of 307 vaccine-specific clones in convalescent patients.

CDR1 is KGHSH, CDR2 LQKENI, per germline. Trimming stripped 3 bases from V and 3 bases from J, with 6 bases between. The CDR3 extends over 13 amino acids. The chain carries TRBV18 and TRBJ1-5, with D uncertain. This sequence was found in a human donor who had recovered from COVID-19. The sequencing sample was made of CD4+ T cells from blood, cultured in vitro. This chain's CDR3 is CASSPGINQPQHF. The CDR3, as DNA: TGTGCCAGCTCACCGGGGATCAATCAGCCCCAGCATTTT.